The next 7 T cell receptor beta chains were all read from a single sample in a study of shared clonotypes between healthy human individuals. Clones were sequenced by immunoSEQ multiplex PCR, and TCRdb holds only the in-frame ones, with some missing. The sample shows 600,000 or so clones, around 96% of them seen only once. Terminally differentiated effector memory CD45RA+ cells were excluded from the naive CD8 cells, which were CD45RO-negative and positively selected for CCR7. What was sequenced was naive CD8+ T cells sorted from blood. All receptors derive from a woman in her twenties or thirties in good health.

The genes are TRBV2 and TRBJ2-7; perhaps D is TRBD1 or TRBD2 (6 bases each). Trimming cost V 6 bases and J 5 bases, with 20 bases left between them. The CDR3 spans 15 residues. CDR1 is SNHLY, CDR2 FYNNEI, per germline. The DNA for the CDR3 is TGTGCCAGCAGGCAGGGTGGAGGGGGAAACGACGAGCAGTACTTC. It is translated as CASRQGGGGNDEQYF.

CDR3 in amino acids: CASSQDGLAHF. The CDR3 DNA reads as TGCGCCAGCAGCCAAGATGGTCTCGCCCACTTT. V usage is TRBV4-1 and J usage is TRBJ1-6; D call uncertain. The length of the CDR3 is 11 residues. Trimming cost V 0 bases and J 18 bases, with 9 bases left between them. Germline V lookup: CDR1 MGHRA, CDR2 YSYEKL.

In regard to this clone: Different DNA sequences within this sample yield the same CDR3. This chain links TRBV5-4 with TRBJ2-7; D not resolved. Germline V gene lookup returns CDR1 SGHNT and CDR2 YYREEE (reference sequence). Between the trimmed V and J ends, which lost 4 bases and 0 bases, there was a span of 8 bases. The CDR3 consists of 13 residues. CDR3 sequence reads: CASSLSTSYEQYF. DNA for the CDR3: TGTGCCAGCAGCCTTAGTACCTCCTACGAGCAGTACTTC. Filled out from reference TRBV5-4 and TRBJ2-7, the complete variable domain reads ETGVTQSPTHLIKTRGQQVTLRCSSQSGHNTVSWYQQALGQGPQFIFQYYREEENGRGNFPPRFSGLQFPNYSSELNVNALELDDSALYLCASSLSTSYEQYFGPGTRLTVT.

The gene calls are TRBV6-1 and TRBJ2-2; TRBD2 matches at 7 bases. V was pared by 3 bases and J by 1 base, with 2 bases of the junction left unmatched. Looked up from germline, CDR1 is MNHNS and CDR2 is SASEGT. CDR3 length equals 15 residues. The CDR3 DNA reads TGTGCCAGCAGTGATAAGCGGGAGAACACCGGGGAGCTGTTTTTT. Its protein is CASSDKRENTGELFF.

This clone was counted once. The CDR3 sequence is CASSLFGTGSYNEQFF. In DNA, the CDR3 is TGTGCCAGCAGTTTATTTGGGACCGGCTCCTACAATGAGCAGTTCTTC. The gene calls are TRBV28 and TRBJ2-1; D tentatively reads TRBD1 or TRBD2 (5 bases each). Between the trimmed V and J ends, which lost 1 base and 0 bases, there was a span of 10 bases. CDR1 is MDHEN and CDR2 is SYDVKM in the germline V gene. The CDR3 is made up of 16 amino acids.

The sample holds one count of this clone. This rearrangement joins TRBV19 to TRBJ2-7, with 9 positions matching TRBD1. The germline gives CDR1 LNHDA, CDR2 SQIVND (reference sequence). The V gene end was trimmed by 5 bases and the J gene end by 1 base; junction bases not matched to a gene: 6. The CDR3 covers 15 residues. In DNA form, the CDR3 reads TGTGCCAGTAGTCCGGGACAGGGATTTTCCTACGAGCAGTACTTC. Residues: CASSPGQGFSYEQYF.

This chain links TRBV11-2 with TRBJ1-5, with D perhaps TRBD1 (5 bases). Trimming pared 3 bases from V and 11 bases from J, leaving 14 bases between. Looked up from germline, CDR1 is SGHAT and CDR2 is FQNNGV. The CDR3 length is 13 residues. CDR3 amino acids: CASSLELRGAQHF. Here the CDR3 DNA reads TGTGCCAGCAGCTTGGAGCTTCGGGGGGCCCAGCATTTT.